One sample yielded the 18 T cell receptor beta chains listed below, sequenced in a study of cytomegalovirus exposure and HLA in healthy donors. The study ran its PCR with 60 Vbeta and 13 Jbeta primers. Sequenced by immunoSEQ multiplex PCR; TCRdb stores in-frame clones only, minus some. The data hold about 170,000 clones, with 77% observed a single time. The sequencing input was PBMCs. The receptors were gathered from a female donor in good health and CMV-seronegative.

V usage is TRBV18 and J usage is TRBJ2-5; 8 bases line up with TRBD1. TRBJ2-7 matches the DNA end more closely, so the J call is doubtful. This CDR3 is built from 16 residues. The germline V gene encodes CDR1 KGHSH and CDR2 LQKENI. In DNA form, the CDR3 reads TGTGCCAGCTCAATGACCCCGACAGGGGTAGCCTACGAGCAGTACTTC. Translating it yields CASSMTPTGVAYEQYF.

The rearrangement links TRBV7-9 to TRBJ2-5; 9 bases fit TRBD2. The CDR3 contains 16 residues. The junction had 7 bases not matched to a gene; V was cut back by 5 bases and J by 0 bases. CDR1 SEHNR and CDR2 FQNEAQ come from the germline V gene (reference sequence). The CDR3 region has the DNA TGTGCCAGCAGCCGAGGGACTAGCCTTAACCAAGAGACCCAGTACTTC. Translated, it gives CASSRGTSLNQETQYF.

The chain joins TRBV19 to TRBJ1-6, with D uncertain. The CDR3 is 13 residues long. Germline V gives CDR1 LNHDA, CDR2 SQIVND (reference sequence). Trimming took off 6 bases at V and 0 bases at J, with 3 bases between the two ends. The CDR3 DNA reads TGTGCCAGTAGCAGCTCCTATAATTCACCCCTCCACTTT. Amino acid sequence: CASSSSYNSPLHF. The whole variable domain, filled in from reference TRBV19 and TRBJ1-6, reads DGGITQSPKYLFRKEGQNVTLSCEQNLNHDAMYWYRQDPGQGLRLIYYSQIVNDFQKGDIAEGYSVSREKKESFPLTVTSAQKNPTAFYLCASSSSYNSPLHFGNGTRLTVT.

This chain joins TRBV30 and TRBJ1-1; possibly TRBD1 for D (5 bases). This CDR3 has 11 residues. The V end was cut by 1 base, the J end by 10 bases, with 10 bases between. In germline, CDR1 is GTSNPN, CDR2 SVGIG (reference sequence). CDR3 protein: CAWSEGIGAFF. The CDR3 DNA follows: TGTGCCTGGAGTGAGGGGATAGGAGCTTTCTTT.

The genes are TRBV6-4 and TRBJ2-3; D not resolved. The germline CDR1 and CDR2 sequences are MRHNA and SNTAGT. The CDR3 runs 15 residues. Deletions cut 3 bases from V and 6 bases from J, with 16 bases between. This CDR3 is CASSELAARSDTQYF. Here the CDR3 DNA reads TGTGCCAGCAGTGAATTAGCCGCAAGGTCGGATACGCAGTATTTT.

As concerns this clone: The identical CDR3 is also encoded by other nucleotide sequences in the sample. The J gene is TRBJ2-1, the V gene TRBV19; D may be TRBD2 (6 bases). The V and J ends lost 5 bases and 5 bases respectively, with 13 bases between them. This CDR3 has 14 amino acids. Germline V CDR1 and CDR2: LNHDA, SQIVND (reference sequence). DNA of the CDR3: TGTGCCAGTAGTGTTGGGACTGCTAACAATGAGCAGTTCTTC. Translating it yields CASSVGTANNEQFF.

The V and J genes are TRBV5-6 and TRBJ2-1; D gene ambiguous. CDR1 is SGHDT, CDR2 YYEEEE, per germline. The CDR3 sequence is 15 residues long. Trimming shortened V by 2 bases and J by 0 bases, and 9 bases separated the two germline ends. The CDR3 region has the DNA TGTGCCAGCAGCTTTGACACGAGCTCCTACAATGAGCAGTTCTTC. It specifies CASSFDTSSYNEQFF.

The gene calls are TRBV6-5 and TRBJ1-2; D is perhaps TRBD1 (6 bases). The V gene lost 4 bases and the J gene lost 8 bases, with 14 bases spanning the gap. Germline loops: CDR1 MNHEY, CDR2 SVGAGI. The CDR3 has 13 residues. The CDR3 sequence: CASSLGGAGGYTF. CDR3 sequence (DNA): TGTGCCAGCAGTTTGGGGGGGGCGGGAGGCTACACCTTC.

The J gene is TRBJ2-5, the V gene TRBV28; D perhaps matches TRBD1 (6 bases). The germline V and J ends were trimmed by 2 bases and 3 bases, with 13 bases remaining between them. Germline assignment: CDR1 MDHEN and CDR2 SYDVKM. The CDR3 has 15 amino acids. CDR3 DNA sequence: TGTGCCAGCAGTTTACCCAGGGGCGCGGAAGAGACCCAGTACTTC. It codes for CASSLPRGAEETQYF.

The CDR3 sequence is CASRRHFEQYF. CDR3 in DNA: TGTGCCAGCAGGAGACACTTCGAGCAGTACTTC. The rearrangement links TRBV28 to TRBJ2-7; D gene ambiguous. Trimming removed 6 bases from V and 6 bases from J, with 9 bases in between. Germline V gene lookup returns CDR1 MDHEN and CDR2 SYDVKM. This CDR3 spans 11 amino acids.

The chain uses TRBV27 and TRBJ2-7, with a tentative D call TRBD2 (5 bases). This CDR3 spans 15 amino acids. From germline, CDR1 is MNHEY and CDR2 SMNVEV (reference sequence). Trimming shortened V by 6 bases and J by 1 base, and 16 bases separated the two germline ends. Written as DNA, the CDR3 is TGTGCCAGCAGCCTATGGCGGGCCGGTTCCTACGAGCAGTACTTC. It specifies CASSLWRAGSYEQYF.

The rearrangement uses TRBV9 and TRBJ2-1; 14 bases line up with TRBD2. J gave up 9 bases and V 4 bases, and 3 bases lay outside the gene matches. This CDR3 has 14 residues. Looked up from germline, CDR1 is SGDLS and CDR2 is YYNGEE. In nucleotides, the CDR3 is TGTGCCAGCAGCTCAGGGACTAGCGGGGGTGAGCAGTTCTTC. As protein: CASSSGTSGGEQFF.

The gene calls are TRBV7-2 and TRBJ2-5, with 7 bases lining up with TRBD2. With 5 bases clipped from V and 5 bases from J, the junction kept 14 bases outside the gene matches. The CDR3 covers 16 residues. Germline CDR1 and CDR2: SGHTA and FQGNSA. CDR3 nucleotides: TGTGCCAGCAGCCGACTTGGGCGGGGGTCCCGGGAGACCCAGTACTTC. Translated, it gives CASSRLGRGSRETQYF.

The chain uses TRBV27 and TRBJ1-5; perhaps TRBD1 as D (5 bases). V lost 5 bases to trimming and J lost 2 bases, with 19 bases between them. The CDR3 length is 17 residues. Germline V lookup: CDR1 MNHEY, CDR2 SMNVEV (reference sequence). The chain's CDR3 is CASSPNTPGVGNQPQHF. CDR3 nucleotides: TGTGCCAGCAGTCCCAATACCCCGGGGGTGGGCAATCAGCCCCAGCATTTT.

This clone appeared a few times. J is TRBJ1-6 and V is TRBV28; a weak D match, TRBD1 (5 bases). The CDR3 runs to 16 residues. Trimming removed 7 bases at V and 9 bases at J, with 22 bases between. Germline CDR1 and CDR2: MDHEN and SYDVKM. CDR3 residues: CASTPRGGTYASPLHF. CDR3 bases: TGTGCCAGCACCCCCCGGGGGGGAACTTATGCTTCACCCCTCCACTTT.

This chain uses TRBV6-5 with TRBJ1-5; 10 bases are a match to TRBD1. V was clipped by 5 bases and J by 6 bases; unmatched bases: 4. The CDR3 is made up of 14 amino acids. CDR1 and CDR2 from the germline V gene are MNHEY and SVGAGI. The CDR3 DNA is TGTGCCAGCAGTACCGGGACAGGGGTTCAGCCCCAGCATTTT. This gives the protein CASSTGTGVQPQHF.

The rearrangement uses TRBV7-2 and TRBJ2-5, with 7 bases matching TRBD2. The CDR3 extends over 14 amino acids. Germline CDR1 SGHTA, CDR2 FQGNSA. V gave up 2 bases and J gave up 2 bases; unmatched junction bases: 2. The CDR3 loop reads CASSLWGGQETQYF. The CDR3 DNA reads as TGTGCCAGCAGCTTATGGGGGGGACAAGAGACCCAGTACTTC.

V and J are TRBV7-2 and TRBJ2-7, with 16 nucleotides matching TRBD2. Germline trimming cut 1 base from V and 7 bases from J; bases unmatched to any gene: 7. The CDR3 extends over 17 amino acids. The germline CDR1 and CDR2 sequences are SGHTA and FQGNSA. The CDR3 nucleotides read TGTGCCAGCAGCTTAGGTGGGACTAGCGGGGGGGCTAGGGAGCAGTACTTC. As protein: CASSLGGTSGGAREQYF.